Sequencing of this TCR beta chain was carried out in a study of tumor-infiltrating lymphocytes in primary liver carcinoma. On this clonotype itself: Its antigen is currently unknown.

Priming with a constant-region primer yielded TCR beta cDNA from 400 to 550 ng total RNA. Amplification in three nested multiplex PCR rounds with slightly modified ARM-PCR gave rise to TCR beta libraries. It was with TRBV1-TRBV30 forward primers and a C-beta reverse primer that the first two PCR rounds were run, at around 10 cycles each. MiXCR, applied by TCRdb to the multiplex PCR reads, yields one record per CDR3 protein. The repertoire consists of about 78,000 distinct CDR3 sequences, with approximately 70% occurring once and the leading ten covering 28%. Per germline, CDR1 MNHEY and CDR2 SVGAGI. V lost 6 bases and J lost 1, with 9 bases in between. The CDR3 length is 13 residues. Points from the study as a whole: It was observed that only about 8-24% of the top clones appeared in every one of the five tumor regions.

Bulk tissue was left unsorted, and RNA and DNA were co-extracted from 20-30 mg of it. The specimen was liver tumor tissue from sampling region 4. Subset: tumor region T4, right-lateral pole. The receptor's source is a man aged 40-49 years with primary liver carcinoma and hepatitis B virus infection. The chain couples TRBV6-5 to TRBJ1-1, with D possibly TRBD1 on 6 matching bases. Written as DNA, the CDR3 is TGTGCCAGCAGCAACAGGGAGAACACTGAAGCTTTCTTT. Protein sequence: CASSNRENTEAFF.